The 2 T cell receptor beta chains below all came from one sample that was sequenced in a study of cytomegalovirus exposure and HLA in healthy donors. In the PCR, 60 Vbeta and 13 Jbeta primers were used. TCRdb's copy holds only in-frame clones and misses some; the assay was immunoSEQ multiplex PCR. Of about 200,000 clones listed, roughly 80% are singletons. The sequencing input was PBMCs. These receptors all stem from a man aged 25-45 years in good health and CMV-seronegative.

V gene TRBV18 combines with J gene TRBJ1-2; 8 bases fit TRBD1. Losses at the gene ends were 5 bases for V and 4 bases for J; bases not matched to a gene: 9. The CDR3 is 15 amino acids. Germline V gene sequence: CDR1 KGHSH, CDR2 LQKENI. CDR3 sequence: CASSSDRAGAYGYTF. DNA of the CDR3: TGTGCCAGCTCATCGGACAGGGCGGGGGCCTATGGCTACACCTTC.

The genes are TRBV7-2 and TRBJ2-1; D is possibly TRBD2 (6 bases). The CDR3 has 15 residues. The V gene lost 1 base and the J gene lost 4 bases, with 11 bases spanning the gap. In germline, CDR1 is SGHTA, CDR2 FQGNSA. DNA for the CDR3: TGTGCCAGCAGCTTAGGGGACTCAGGGTACAATGAGCAGTTCTTC. Its protein product is CASSLGDSGYNEQFF. The full variable domain, its missing parts supplied by reference TRBV7-2 and TRBJ2-1, is GAGVSQSPSNKVTEKGKDVELRCDPISGHTALYWYRQSLGQGLEFLIYFQGNSAPDKSGLPSDRFSAERTGGSVSTLTIQRTQQEDSAVYLCASSLGDSGYNEQFFGPGTRLTVL.